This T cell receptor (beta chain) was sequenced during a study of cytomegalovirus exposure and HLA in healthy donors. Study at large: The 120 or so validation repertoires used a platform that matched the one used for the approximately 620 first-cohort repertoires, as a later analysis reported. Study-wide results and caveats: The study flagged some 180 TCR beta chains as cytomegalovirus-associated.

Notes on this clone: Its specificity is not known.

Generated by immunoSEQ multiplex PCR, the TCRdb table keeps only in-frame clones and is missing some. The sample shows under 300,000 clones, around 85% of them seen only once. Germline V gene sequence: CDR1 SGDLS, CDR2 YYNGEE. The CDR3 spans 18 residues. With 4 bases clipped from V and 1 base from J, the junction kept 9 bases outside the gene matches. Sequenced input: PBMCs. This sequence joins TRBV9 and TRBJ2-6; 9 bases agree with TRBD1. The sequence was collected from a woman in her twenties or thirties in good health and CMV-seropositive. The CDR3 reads CASSTPGTGISGANVLTF. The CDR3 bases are TGTGCCAGCAGCACCCCCGGGACAGGGATATCTGGGGCCAACGTCCTGACTTTC.